This T cell receptor beta chain emerged from a study of shared clonotypes between healthy human individuals. Study as a whole: Per donor, CD8 memory used one plate, CD8 naive used two, CD4 memory used three and CD4 naive used three. Regarding the study as a whole: As a rule, naive subsets had a larger estimated richness than memory subsets.

Sequenced by immunoSEQ multiplex PCR; TCRdb stores in-frame clones only, minus some. The sample includes approximately 2,200,000 clones, just over 90% of them seen just once. This clone has just a few counts. What it binds is unknown. The CDR3 is 15 residues long. J was trimmed by 2 bases and V by 5 bases; bases with no gene match: 8. CDR1 is LNHDA, CDR2 SQIVND, per germline (reference sequence). Naive CD8 cells, CD45RO-negative and positively selected for CCR7, excluded terminally differentiated effector memory CD45RA+ cells. All donors were healthy HIV-negative adults lacking recent acute infections or vaccinations.

The sequenced sample consisted of naive CD8+ T cells from PBMCs. The receptor was isolated from a man younger than 35 in good health. Some clones in this sample may be carry-over from other donors' samples. The chain links TRBV19 to TRBJ1-1; 7 nucleotides match TRBD1. CDR3 coding DNA: TGTGCCAGTAGTCCATACAGGGGTTCCAACACTGAAGCTTTCTTT. It is translated as CASSPYRGSNTEAFF.